This passage covers 14 T cell receptor beta chains from one sample sequenced in a study of blood T cell repertoires in COVID-19. The table came from immunoSEQ multiplex PCR; TCRdb's copy has only in-frame clones and leaves some out. The table includes 250,000 to 300,000 clones, approximately 90% detected once. The specimen was peripheral blood. The receptor source for this set is a woman between 40 and 55 years old who had recovered from COVID-19.

The chain is built from TRBV30 and TRBJ2-1, with a tentative D call TRBD2 (6 bases). Germline V lookup: CDR1 GTSNPN, CDR2 SVGIG (reference sequence). The V and J ends lost 3 bases and 10 bases respectively, with 13 bases between them. The CDR3 spans 12 residues. The CDR3, as DNA: TGTGCCTGGAGGTCCGGACGGGGGGAGCAGTTCTTC. This gives the protein CAWRSGRGEQFF.

V gene TRBV6-2 or TRBV6-3 combines with J gene TRBJ1-4; D might be TRBD1 (5 bases). V lost 6 bases and J lost 13, with 15 bases in between. Germline values: CDR1 MNHEY, CDR2 SVGEGT. CDR3 length: 12 amino acids. For the CDR3, the DNA is TGTGCCAGCAGCCGGGGGGACCCGGGACTGTTTTTT. As protein: CASSRGDPGLFF.

The rearrangement links TRBV30 to TRBJ1-6; no firm D call. Trimming cost V 4 bases and J 10 bases, with 20 bases left between them. CDR3 length equals 15 residues. The V gene's germline CDR1 is GTSNPN and CDR2 SVGIG (reference sequence). CDR3: CAWNEGLPRGSPLHF. The CDR3 nucleotides read TGTGCCTGGAACGAAGGACTCCCCCGGGGATCACCCCTCCACTTT. The whole variable domain, filled in from reference TRBV30 and TRBJ1-6, reads SQTIHQWPATLVQPVGSPLSLECTVEGTSNPNLYWYRQAAGRGLQLLFYSVGIGQISSEVPQNLSASRPQDRQFILSSKKLLLSDSGFYLCAWNEGLPRGSPLHFGNGTRLTVT.

The chain employs TRBV6-2 or TRBV6-3 and TRBJ2-2, with 12 bases fitting TRBD2. Germline CDR1 reads MNHEY; CDR2 reads SVGEGT. CDR3 length equals 18 residues. V lost 4 bases and J lost 4; bases outside the gene matches: 10. CDR3 sequence (DNA): TGTGCCAGCAGTTCGTGGCTAGCGGGAGGGCCGGTCACCGGGGAGCTGTTTTTT. It encodes CASSSWLAGGPVTGELFF.

The V call is TRBV25-1, the J call TRBJ1-2; TRBD1 might be the D (5 bases). Germline V gene lookup returns CDR1 MGHDK and CDR2 SYGVNS. V was shortened by 6 bases and J by 5 bases, with 16 bases between the two germline ends. This CDR3 has 14 amino acids. CDR3 loop: CASSGGAVGYGYTF. DNA of the CDR3: TGTGCCAGCAGCGGTGGGGCAGTTGGGTATGGCTACACCTTC.

The chain links TRBV19 to TRBJ2-7; TRBD2 agrees at 8 bases. The trim removed 11 bases at V and 7 bases at J, leaving 10 bases unmatched. CDR1 and CDR2 (germline): LNHDA, SQIVND (reference sequence). CDR3 length equals 12 residues. The CDR3 bases are TGTGCCTCCTCCTGGCTAGCGGGTGAGCAGTACTTC. This sequence encodes CASSWLAGEQYF.

The count of this clone is one. The CDR3 sequence is CATSFGRGGTDTQYF. The DNA of the CDR3 is TGTGCCACCAGTTTCGGGAGGGGGGGCACAGATACGCAGTATTTT. The V and J genes are TRBV24-1 and TRBJ2-3; 8 nucleotides match TRBD2. The CDR3 is 15 residues long. Per the germline V gene, CDR1 is KGHDR and CDR2 is SFDVKD. V lost 6 bases to trimming and J lost 1 base; unmatched junction nucleotides: 5.

The CDR3 bases are TGCGCCAGCAGCCAAGATTGGCAGGGAGGTTGGGGCTACACCTTC. This sequence encodes CASSQDWQGGWGYTF. This sequence joins TRBV4-3 and TRBJ1-2; D perhaps matches TRBD1 (5 bases). The length of the CDR3 is 15 residues. Germline V gene sequence: CDR1 LGHNA, CDR2 YSLEER. Trimming removed 0 bases from V and 8 bases from J, with 16 bases in between.

The genes are TRBV7-3 and TRBJ1-2, with TRBD1 identical over 9 bases. The germline gives CDR1 SGHTA, CDR2 FQGTGA. This CDR3 region has 18 residues. J lost 5 bases, V lost 5 bases, and 18 bases had no gene match. CDR3 sequence: CASSPGGARDRVNYGYTF. The CDR3 DNA reads TGTGCCAGCAGCCCTGGTGGGGCCCGGGACAGGGTAAATTATGGCTACACCTTC.

The chain links TRBV10-3 to TRBJ2-7; TRBD1 matches 7 bases. V gave up 10 bases and J gave up 2 bases; unmatched junction bases: 5. Germline V lookup: CDR1 ENHRY, CDR2 SYGVKD. This CDR3 region has 12 residues. The CDR3 protein is CATGQDPYEQYV. The CDR3 bases are TGTGCCACCGGACAGGACCCCTACGAGCAGTACGTC.

With regard to this clone: The same CDR3 is also encoded by other DNA sequences in this sample. The V call is TRBV27, the J call TRBJ1-1; no definite D call. Per germline, CDR1 MNHEY and CDR2 SMNVEV (reference sequence). The CDR3 runs 14 residues. Trimming took off 6 bases at V and 2 bases at J, with 13 bases between the two ends. This CDR3 is CASSSAGTNTEAFF. The CDR3 DNA reads as TGTGCCAGCAGCTCAGCGGGAACTAACACTGAAGCTTTCTTT.

J is TRBJ1-5 and V is TRBV9, with D possibly TRBD1 on 5 matching bases. V was trimmed by 0 bases and J by 4 bases, leaving 8 bases between them. Germline V lookup: CDR1 SGDLS, CDR2 YYNGEE. The CDR3 sequence is 14 residues long. CDR3 in DNA: TGTGCCAGCAGCGTAGCGGGGGATAATCAGCCCCAGCATTTT. Protein product: CASSVAGDNQPQHF.

The chain employs TRBV6-6 and TRBJ1-1; D might be TRBD1 (6 bases). The V end was cut by 5 bases, the J end by 3 bases, with 16 bases between. CDR3 length: 15 residues. From germline, CDR1 is MNHNY and CDR2 SVGAGI (reference sequence). Here the CDR3 reads CASSTRTATDTEAFF. The CDR3 DNA follows: TGTGCCAGCAGTACCCGGACAGCGACAGACACTGAAGCTTTCTTT.

On this clone itself: Other nucleotide sequences in the sample specify the same CDR3. The chain recombines TRBV3-1 (or the pseudogene TRBV3-2) with TRBJ1-6; 10 bases map to TRBD1. This CDR3 contains 15 residues. Trimming cost V 1 base and J 10 bases; bases outside gene matches: 4. In germline, CDR1 is LGHDT, CDR2 YNNKEL (reference sequence). The CDR3 DNA follows: TGTGCCAGCAGCCAAGGAGGGACAGGGGTCTCACCCCTCCACTTT. This gives the protein CASSQGGTGVSPLHF.